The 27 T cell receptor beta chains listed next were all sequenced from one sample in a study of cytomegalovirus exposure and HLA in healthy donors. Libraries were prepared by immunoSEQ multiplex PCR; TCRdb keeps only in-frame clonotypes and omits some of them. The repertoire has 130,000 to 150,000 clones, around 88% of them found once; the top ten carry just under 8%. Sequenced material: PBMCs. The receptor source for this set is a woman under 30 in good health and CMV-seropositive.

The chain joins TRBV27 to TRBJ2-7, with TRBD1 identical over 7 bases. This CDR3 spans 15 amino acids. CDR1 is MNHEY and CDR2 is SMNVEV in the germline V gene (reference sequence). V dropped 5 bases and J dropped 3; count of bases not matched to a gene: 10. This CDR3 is CASSPRGDSNYEQYF. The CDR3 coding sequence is TGTGCCAGCAGTCCCCGTGGGGACAGCAACTACGAGCAGTACTTC.

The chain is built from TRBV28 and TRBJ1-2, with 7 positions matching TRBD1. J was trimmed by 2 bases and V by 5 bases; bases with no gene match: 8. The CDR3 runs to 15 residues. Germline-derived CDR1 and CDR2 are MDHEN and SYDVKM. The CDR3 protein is CASSEQGPSNYGYTF. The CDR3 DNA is TGTGCCAGCAGTGAACAGGGGCCTTCGAACTATGGCTACACCTTC.

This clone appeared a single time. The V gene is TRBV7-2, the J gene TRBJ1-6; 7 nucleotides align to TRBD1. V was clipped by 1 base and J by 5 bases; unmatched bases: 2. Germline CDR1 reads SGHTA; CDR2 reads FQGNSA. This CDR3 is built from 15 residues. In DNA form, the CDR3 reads TGTGCCAGCAGCTTAGAACAGGGGAATAATTCACCCCTCCACTTT. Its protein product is CASSLEQGNNSPLHF. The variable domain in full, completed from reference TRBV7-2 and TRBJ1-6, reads GAGVSQSPSNKVTEKGKDVELRCDPISGHTALYWYRQSLGQGLEFLIYFQGNSAPDKSGLPSDRFSAERTGGSVSTLTIQRTQQEDSAVYLCASSLEQGNNSPLHFGNGTRLTVT.

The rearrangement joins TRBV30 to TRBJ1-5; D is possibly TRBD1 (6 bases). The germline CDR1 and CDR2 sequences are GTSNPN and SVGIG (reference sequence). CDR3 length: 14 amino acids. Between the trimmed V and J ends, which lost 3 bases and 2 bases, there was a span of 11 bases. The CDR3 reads CAWSHPGGNQPQHF. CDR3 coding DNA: TGTGCCTGGAGCCACCCAGGGGGCAATCAGCCCCAGCATTTT.

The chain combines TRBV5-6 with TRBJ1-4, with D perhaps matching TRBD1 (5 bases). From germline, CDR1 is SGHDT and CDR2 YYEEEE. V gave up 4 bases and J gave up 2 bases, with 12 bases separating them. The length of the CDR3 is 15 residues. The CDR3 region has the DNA TGTGCCAGCAGCCTCAGGGTTTTGACTAATGAAAAACTGTTTTTT. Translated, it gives CASSLRVLTNEKLFF.

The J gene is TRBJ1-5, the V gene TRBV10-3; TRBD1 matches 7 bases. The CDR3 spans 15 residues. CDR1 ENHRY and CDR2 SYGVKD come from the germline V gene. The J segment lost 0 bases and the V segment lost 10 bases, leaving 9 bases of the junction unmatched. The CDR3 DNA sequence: TGTGCCAAGAATGGGGACAGAGTTAGCAATCAGCCCCAGCATTTT. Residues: CAKNGDRVSNQPQHF.

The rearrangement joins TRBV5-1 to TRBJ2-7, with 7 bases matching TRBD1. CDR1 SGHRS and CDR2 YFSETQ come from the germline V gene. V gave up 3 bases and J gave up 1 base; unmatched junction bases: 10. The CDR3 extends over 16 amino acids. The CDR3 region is CASSSEPQGKSYEQYF. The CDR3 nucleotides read TGCGCCAGCAGCTCCGAACCACAGGGGAAGTCCTACGAGCAGTACTTC. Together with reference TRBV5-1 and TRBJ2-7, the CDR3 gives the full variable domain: KAGVTQTPRYLIKTRGQQVTLSCSPISGHRSVSWYQQTPGQGLQFLFEYFSETQRNKGNFPGRFSGRQFSNSRSEMNVSTLELGDSALYLCASSSEPQGKSYEQYFGPGTRLTVT.

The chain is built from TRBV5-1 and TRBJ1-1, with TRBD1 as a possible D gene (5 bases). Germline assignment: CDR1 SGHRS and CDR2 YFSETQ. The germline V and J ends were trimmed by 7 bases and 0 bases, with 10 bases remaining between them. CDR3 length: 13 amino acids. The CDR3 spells CASADSMNTEAFF. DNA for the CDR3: TGCGCCAGCGCAGACAGCATGAACACTGAAGCTTTCTTT.

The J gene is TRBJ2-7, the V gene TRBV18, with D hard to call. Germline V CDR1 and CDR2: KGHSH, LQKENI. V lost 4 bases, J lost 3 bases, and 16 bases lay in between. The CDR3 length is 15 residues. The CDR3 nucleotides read TGTGCCAGCTCACTGGCCGACACCCCCAACTACGAGCAGTACTTC. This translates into CASSLADTPNYEQYF.

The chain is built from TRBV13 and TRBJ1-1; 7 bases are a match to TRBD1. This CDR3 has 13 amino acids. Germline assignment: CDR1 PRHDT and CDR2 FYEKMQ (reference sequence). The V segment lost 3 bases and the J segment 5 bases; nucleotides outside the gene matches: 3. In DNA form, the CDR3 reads TGTGCCAGCAGCTTGACAGGGTTTACTGAAGCTTTCTTT. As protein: CASSLTGFTEAFF.

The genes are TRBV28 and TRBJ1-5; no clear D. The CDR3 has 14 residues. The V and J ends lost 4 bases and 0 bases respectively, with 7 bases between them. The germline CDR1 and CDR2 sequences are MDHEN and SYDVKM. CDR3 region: CASSSGHSNQPQHF. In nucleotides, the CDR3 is TGTGCCAGCAGTTCAGGTCATAGCAATCAGCCCCAGCATTTT.

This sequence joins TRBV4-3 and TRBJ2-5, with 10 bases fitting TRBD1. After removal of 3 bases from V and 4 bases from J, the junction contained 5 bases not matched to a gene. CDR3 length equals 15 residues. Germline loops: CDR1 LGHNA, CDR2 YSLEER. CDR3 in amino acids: CASSQGTGVAETQYF. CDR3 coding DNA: TGCGCCAGCAGCCAGGGGACAGGGGTGGCAGAGACCCAGTACTTC.

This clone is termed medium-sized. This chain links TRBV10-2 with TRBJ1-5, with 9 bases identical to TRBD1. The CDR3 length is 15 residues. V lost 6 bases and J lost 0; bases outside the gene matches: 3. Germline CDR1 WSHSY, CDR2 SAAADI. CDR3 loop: CASSGTGYSNQPQHF. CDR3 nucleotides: TGCGCCAGCAGCGGGACAGGGTATAGCAATCAGCCCCAGCATTTT.

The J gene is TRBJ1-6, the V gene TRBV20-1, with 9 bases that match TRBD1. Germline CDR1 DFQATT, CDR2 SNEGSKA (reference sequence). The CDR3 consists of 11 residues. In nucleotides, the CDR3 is TGCGGGGGACAGGGCGGGTCACCCCTCCACTTT. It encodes CGGQGGSPLHF.

This chain's CDR3 is CASRQGDRGYNEQFF. The CDR3 DNA is TGTGCCAGCAGACAGGGGGACAGGGGATACAATGAGCAGTTCTTC. This chain uses TRBV12-1 with TRBJ2-1; the table's D call, TRBD1, has no DNA check behind it. TRBV12-1 is marked as a pseudogene. The CDR3 extends over 15 amino acids.

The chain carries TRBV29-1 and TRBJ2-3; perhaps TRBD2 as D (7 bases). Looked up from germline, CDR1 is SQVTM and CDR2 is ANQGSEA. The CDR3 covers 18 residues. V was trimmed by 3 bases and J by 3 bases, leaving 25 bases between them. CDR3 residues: CSVEGGGRKQLVTDTQYF. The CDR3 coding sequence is TGCAGCGTTGAGGGGGGGGGCCGAAAACAGCTGGTGACAGATACGCAGTATTTT.

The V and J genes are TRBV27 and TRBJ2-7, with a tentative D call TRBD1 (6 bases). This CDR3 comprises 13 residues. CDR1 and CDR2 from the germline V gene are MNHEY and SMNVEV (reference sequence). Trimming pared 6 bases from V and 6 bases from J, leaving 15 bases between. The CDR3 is CASRRNRDSEQYF. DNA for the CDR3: TGTGCCAGCAGACGAAACAGGGATAGCGAGCAGTACTTC.

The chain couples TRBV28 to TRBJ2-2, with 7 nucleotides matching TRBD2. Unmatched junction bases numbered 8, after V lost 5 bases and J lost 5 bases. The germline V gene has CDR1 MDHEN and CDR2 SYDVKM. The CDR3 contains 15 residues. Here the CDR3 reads CASSISGPVTGELFF. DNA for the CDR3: TGTGCCAGCAGTATTAGCGGGCCGGTTACCGGGGAGCTGTTTTTT.

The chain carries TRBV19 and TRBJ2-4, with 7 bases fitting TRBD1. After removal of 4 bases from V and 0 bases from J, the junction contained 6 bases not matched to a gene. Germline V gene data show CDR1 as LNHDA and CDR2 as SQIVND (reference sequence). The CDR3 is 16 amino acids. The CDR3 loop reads CASSTGQDVAKNIQYF. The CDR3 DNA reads TGTGCCAGTAGTACCGGACAGGACGTAGCCAAAAACATTCAGTACTTC.

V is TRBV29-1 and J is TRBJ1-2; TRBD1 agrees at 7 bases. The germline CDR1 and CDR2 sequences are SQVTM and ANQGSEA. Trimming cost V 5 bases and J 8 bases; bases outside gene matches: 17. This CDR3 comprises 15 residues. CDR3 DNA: TGCAGCGTTAGATCCGGACAGGACGGGGCGGGGGGCTACACCTTC. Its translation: CSVRSGQDGAGGYTF.

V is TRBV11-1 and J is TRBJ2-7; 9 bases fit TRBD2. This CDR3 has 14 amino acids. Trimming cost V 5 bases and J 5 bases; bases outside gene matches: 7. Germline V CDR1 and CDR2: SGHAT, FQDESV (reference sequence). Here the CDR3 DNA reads TGTGCCAGCAGCCTGTGGACTAGCGTGAACGAGCAGTACTTC. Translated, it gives CASSLWTSVNEQYF.

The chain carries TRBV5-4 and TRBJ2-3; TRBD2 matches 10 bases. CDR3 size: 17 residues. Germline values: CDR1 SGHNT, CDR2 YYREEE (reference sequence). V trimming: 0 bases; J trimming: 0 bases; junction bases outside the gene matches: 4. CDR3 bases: TGTGCCAGCAGCTTGGACCTAGCGGGGGTTAGCACAGATACGCAGTATTTT. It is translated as CASSLDLAGVSTDTQYF.

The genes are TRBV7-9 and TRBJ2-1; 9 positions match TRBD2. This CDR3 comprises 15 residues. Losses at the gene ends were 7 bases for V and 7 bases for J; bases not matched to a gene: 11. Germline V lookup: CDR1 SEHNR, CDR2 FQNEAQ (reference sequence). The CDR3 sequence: CASIQTSGVGNEQFF. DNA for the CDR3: TGTGCCAGCATCCAGACTAGCGGCGTCGGGAATGAGCAGTTCTTC.

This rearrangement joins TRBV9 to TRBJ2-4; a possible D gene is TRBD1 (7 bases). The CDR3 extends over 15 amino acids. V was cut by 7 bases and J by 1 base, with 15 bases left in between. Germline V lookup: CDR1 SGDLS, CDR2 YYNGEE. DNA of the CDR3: TGTGCCAGCTCCCTTCAGGGGGGCGCCAAAAACATTCAGTACTTC. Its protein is CASSLQGGAKNIQYF. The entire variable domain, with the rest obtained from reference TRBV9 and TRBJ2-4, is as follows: DSGVTQTPKHLITATGQRVTLRCSPRSGDLSVYWYQQSLDQGLQFLIQYYNGEERAKGNILERFSAQQFPDLHSELNLSSLELGDSALYFCASSLQGGAKNIQYFGAGTRLSVL.

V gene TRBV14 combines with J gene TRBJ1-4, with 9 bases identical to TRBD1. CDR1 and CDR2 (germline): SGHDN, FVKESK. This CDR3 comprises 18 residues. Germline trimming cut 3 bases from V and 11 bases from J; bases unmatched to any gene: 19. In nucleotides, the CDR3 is TGTGCCAGCAGCCATCCTGTTGCGGAGACAGGGGGTATGGCGAAACTGTTTTTT. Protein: CASSHPVAETGGMAKLFF.

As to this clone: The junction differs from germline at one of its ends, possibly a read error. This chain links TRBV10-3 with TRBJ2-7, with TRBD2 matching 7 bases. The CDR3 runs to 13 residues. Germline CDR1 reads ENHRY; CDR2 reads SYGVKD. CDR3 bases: TGTGCCATCAGTGAGAGGGAGGGAGGACCCCCTCACTTC. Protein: CAISEREGGPPHF.

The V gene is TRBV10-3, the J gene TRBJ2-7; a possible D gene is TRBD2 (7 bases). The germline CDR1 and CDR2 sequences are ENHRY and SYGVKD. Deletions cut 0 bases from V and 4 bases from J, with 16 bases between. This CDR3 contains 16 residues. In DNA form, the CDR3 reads TGTGCCATCAGTGAGTCGGAGTGGGGGGGCTGGTACGAGCAGTACTTC. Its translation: CAISESEWGGWYEQYF.